This T cell receptor (beta chain) was observed in a study of blood T cell repertoires in COVID-19. Study details: Nucleic acid was either cDNA or gDNA, and it came from T cells, B-cell-depleted T cells, or PBMCs.

Measured with immunoSEQ multiplex PCR; TCRdb has only the in-frame clones, and not every one. The table lists about 89,000 clones, 88% of them singletons. This clone was seen just once. V was clipped by 9 bases and J by 1 base, with 7 bases between them. The CDR3 runs 12 residues. Germline V gene data show CDR1 as LNHNV and CDR2 as YYDKDF (reference sequence). This TCR was sampled from a man in his 60s with acute or convalescent COVID-19. The chain is built from TRBV15 and TRBJ2-1; D is ambiguous. Sequencing used peripheral blood. The CDR3 DNA reads TGTGCCACTTCACTATCCTACAATGAGCAGTTCTTC. Its translation is CATSLSYNEQFF.